Presented here are 22 T cell receptor beta chains from one specimen sequenced in a study of low-dose radiotherapy and immunotherapy resistance in tumors. With TRAV- and TRBV-specific primers, first-strand cDNA was made, covering the alpha and beta chains. Amplification of TCRs used a constant-region primer and V-primer adapter for approximately 19 PCR cycles. TCRdb processed the reads anew with MiXCR; each CDR3 protein has one entry. There are 80,000 to 90,000 distinct CDR3 sequences in the sample; 18% occur only once, and 2.8% lies in the top ten. As for time point: before trial treatment. This specimen was PBMCs, taken before treatment. Receptor source: a male donor with prostate cancer.

As to this clonotype: A junction end diverges from the germline sequence, so it may reflect a read error. The V and J genes are TRBV5-6 and TRBJ1-5, with D uncertain. CDR3 length: 13 residues. Looked up from germline, CDR1 is SGHDT and CDR2 is YYEEEE. The CDR3 protein is CASSLMANEPQHF. CDR3 coding DNA: TGTGCCAGCAGCCTGATGGCCAATGAGCCCCAGCATTTT.

This clonotype has ten or more counts. This rearrangement joins TRBV5-1 to TRBJ1-1; the match to TRBD1 covers 9 bases. Per the germline V gene, CDR1 is SGHRS and CDR2 is YFSETQ. This CDR3 is built from 14 residues. Losses at the gene ends were 4 bases for V and 4 bases for J; bases not matched to a gene: 5. CDR3 protein: CASSRDRGVTEAFF. Here the CDR3 DNA reads TGCGCCAGCAGCCGAGACAGGGGGGTCACTGAAGCTTTCTTT.

Many counts were recorded for this clonotype. The chain carries TRBV7-2 and TRBJ2-7; 9 bases agree with TRBD1. The CDR3 is 15 amino acids. The germline CDR1 and CDR2 sequences are SGHTA and FQGNSA. V trimming: 5 bases; J trimming: 3 bases; junction bases outside the gene matches: 8. Here the CDR3 DNA reads TGTGCCAGCAGCCTGGGGACAGGGCCGGTCTACGAGCAGTACTTC. Its protein is CASSLGTGPVYEQYF. Complete variable domain (other parts from reference TRBV7-2 and TRBJ2-7): GAGVSQSPSNKVTEKGKDVELRCDPISGHTALYWYRQSLGQGLEFLIYFQGNSAPDKSGLPSDRFSAERTGGSVSTLTIQRTQQEDSAVYLCASSLGTGPVYEQYFGPGTRLTVT.

This clonotype appeared many times. V and J are TRBV7-8 and TRBJ1-6; 7 nucleotides line up with TRBD1. Germline V lookup: CDR1 SGHVS, CDR2 FQNEAQ. The CDR3 contains 14 residues. V was clipped by 0 bases and J by 10 bases; unmatched bases: 3. CDR3 DNA: TGTGCCAGCAGCTTAGCCCAGGGGGTCTCACCCCTCCACTTT. Amino acids: CASSLAQGVSPLHF.

This clonotype was seen repeatedly, ten times or more. The V gene is TRBV5-1, the J gene TRBJ2-5, with D uncertain. Trimming cost V 2 bases and J 3 bases, with 11 bases left between them. The germline V gene has CDR1 SGHRS and CDR2 YFSETQ. The CDR3 runs to 14 residues. Written as DNA, the CDR3 is TGCGCCAGCAGCTTCTCTAGAACCAAAGAGACCCAGTACTTC. Translated: CASSFSRTKETQYF.

The chain joins TRBV6-1 to TRBJ2-5, with TRBD2 matching over 8 bases. Germline CDR1 is MNHNS and CDR2 is SASEGT. V trimming: 7 bases; J trimming: 4 bases; junction bases outside the gene matches: 11. The CDR3 is 15 amino acids. The CDR3 nucleotides read TGTGCCAGCACCAACCCCGGACTAGCACCAGAGACCCAGTACTTC. Protein product: CASTNPGLAPETQYF.

Worth noting for this clonotype: The germline gene is not matched at one end of the junction; a read error may be the cause. The chain combines TRBV5-3 with TRBJ1-1, with D perhaps matching TRBD1 (6 bases). TRBV5-3 has ORF status, its function being uncertain. CDR3 length: 16 amino acids. In nucleotides, the CDR3 is TGTGCCAGCAGCTTCTTCCTCTCCAGGGGGAACACTGAAGCTTTCTTT. It encodes CASSFFLSRGNTEAFF.

This clonotype was seen at least ten times. The V call is TRBV7-3, the J call TRBJ2-5; 10 bases align to TRBD2. V lost 5 bases to trimming and J lost 4 bases; unmatched junction nucleotides: 7. The CDR3 consists of 15 residues. Germline CDR1 SGHTA, CDR2 FQGTGA. This chain's CDR3 is CASSKSGGAAETQYF. The DNA for the CDR3 is TGTGCCAGCAGCAAAAGCGGGGGGGCGGCAGAGACCCAGTACTTC.

This clonotype was seen at least ten times. CDR3 residues: CASSSGTYNSPLHF. CDR3 bases: TGTGCCAGCAGTTCCGGGACCTATAATTCACCCCTCCACTTT. The V and J genes are TRBV6-2 or TRBV6-3 and TRBJ1-6; D is uncertain. Germline loops: CDR1 MNHEY, CDR2 SVGEGT. Trimming pared 4 bases from V and 2 bases from J, leaving 6 bases between. The CDR3 contains 14 residues.

This clonotype was seen many times. The chain links TRBV20-1 to TRBJ2-5; possible D gene TRBD1, 5 bases. This CDR3 is 15 amino acids long. V lost 3 bases and J 1 base, leaving 15 bases between the germline ends. Germline V gene data show CDR1 as DFQATT and CDR2 as SNEGSKA (reference sequence). Here the CDR3 reads CSASNLWTPQETQYF. CDR3 DNA sequence: TGCAGTGCTAGCAACCTCTGGACACCCCAAGAGACCCAGTACTTC.

A remark on this clonotype: Given a much more abundant clone one base away, this may be a read error. CDR3 amino acids: CAWSGGARLISIDTQYF. The CDR3 coding sequence is TGTGCCTGGAGTGGGGGGGCCCGGTTAATTAGCATAGATACGCAGTATTTT. The chain uses TRBV30 and TRBJ2-3, with D tentatively TRBD1 or TRBD2 (6 bases each). CDR3 length: 17 residues. The germline CDR1 and CDR2 sequences are GTSNPN and SVGIG (reference sequence). Based on the CDR3 plus reference TRBV30 and TRBJ2-3, the full variable domain is SQTIHQWPATLVQPVGSPLSLECTVEGTSNPNLYWYRQAAGRGLQLLFYSVGIGQISSEVPQNLSASRPQDRQFILSSKKLLLSDSGFYLCAWSGGARLISIDTQYFGPGTRLTVL.

This clonotype was detected ten times or more. The rearrangement links TRBV11-3 to TRBJ2-1, with 14 bases that match TRBD2. Germline V gene lookup returns CDR1 SGHNT and CDR2 YENEEA. V was pared by 5 bases and J by 6 bases, with 3 bases of the junction left unmatched. The CDR3 has 15 residues. CDR3 amino acids: CASSPTSGGVNEQFF. CDR3 sequence (DNA): TGTGCCAGCAGCCCGACTAGCGGGGGGGTCAATGAGCAGTTCTTC.

This clonotype was observed at least ten times. CDR3 nucleotide sequence: TGCAGCGTTGGAGAGGGGGCCGGGGATTCACCCCTCCACTTT. It encodes CSVGEGAGDSPLHF. The rearrangement uses TRBV29-1 and TRBJ1-6; TRBD1 matches 7 bases. Germline lookup yields CDR1 SQVTM and CDR2 ANQGSEA. The CDR3 extends over 14 amino acids. After removal of 4 bases from V and 8 bases from J, the junction contained 8 bases not matched to a gene.

This clonotype appeared many times. V is TRBV12-3 or TRBV12-4 and J is TRBJ1-1; perhaps TRBD1 as D (5 bases). This CDR3 region has 12 residues. Trimming removed 5 bases from V and 8 bases from J, with 12 bases in between. CDR3 loop: CASSTSQGEAFF. The CDR3 DNA reads as TGTGCCAGCAGTACAAGTCAGGGAGAAGCTTTCTTT.

About this clonotype: It differs at one base from a far larger clone, so likely a read error. The chain has TRBV6-6 and TRBJ2-3; 8 bases align to TRBD1. V trimming: 2 bases; J trimming: 2 bases; junction bases outside the gene matches: 3. CDR3 size: 15 residues. Germline V gives CDR1 MNHNY, CDR2 SVGAGI (reference sequence). The CDR3 nucleotides are TGTGCCAGCAGTTACCAGGACAGGGACACAGATACGCAGTATTTT. This sequence encodes CASSYQDRDTDTQYF.

This clonotype was seen repeatedly, ten times or more. This rearrangement joins TRBV10-3 to TRBJ2-1, with 8 bases identical to TRBD2. The length of the CDR3 is 16 residues. The V segment lost 0 bases and the J segment 5 bases; nucleotides outside the gene matches: 6. CDR1 ENHRY and CDR2 SYGVKD come from the germline V gene. The CDR3, as DNA: TGTGCCATCAGTGAGTCTGATGCGGGGGGACACAATGAGCAGTTCTTC. It translates to CAISESDAGGHNEQFF.

This clonotype was seen repeatedly, ten times or more. This chain joins TRBV7-9 and TRBJ2-2, with D perhaps matching TRBD1 (5 bases). This CDR3 spans 14 amino acids. Germline CDR1 is SEHNR and CDR2 is FQNEAQ (reference sequence). Trimming stripped 1 base from V and 5 bases from J, with 8 bases between. The DNA of the CDR3 is TGTGCCAGCAGCTTAGAAGGGGAAACCGGGGAGCTGTTTTTT. This translates into CASSLEGETGELFF. Combining the CDR3 with reference TRBV7-9 and TRBJ2-2 gives the whole variable domain DTGVSQNPRHKITKRGQNVTFRCDPISEHNRLYWYRQTLGQGPEFLTYFQNEAQLEKSRLLSDRFSAERPKGSFSTLEIQRTEQGDSAMYLCASSLEGETGELFFGEGSRLTVL.

At least ten counts were recorded for this clonotype. This sequence joins TRBV5-1 and TRBJ2-1, with 8 bases identical to TRBD1. The CDR3 contains 15 residues. With 4 bases clipped from V and 8 bases from J, the junction kept 11 bases outside the gene matches. Germline CDR1 SGHRS, CDR2 YFSETQ. The CDR3 loop reads CASSLSQGARDEQFF. DNA for the CDR3: TGCGCCAGCAGCCTAAGCCAGGGGGCCAGAGATGAGCAGTTCTTC.

This clonotype was observed many times. The gene calls are TRBV28 and TRBJ1-6, with D perhaps TRBD1 (6 bases). V was trimmed by 3 bases and J by 10 bases, leaving 16 bases between them. The CDR3 is 15 amino acids. CDR1 MDHEN and CDR2 SYDVKM come from the germline V gene. The CDR3 spells CASSFPSEGGSPLHF. CDR3 nucleotides: TGTGCCAGCAGTTTTCCCTCTGAGGGGGGATCACCCCTCCACTTT.

This clonotype has at least ten counts. The chain uses TRBV7-9 and TRBJ2-1; TRBD1 might be the D (6 bases). With 6 bases removed from V and 4 bases from J, the gap between germline ends came to 19 bases. This CDR3 comprises 16 residues. Germline V gene lookup returns CDR1 SEHNR and CDR2 FQNEAQ (reference sequence). CDR3 nucleotides: TGTGCCAGCAGACCGCCCGGGGTCCAGGGGTACAATGAGCAGTTCTTC. Translation gives CASRPPGVQGYNEQFF.

In its sample, this clonotype is medium-sized. The chain couples TRBV6-4 to TRBJ2-1; the match to TRBD2 covers 8 bases. The CDR3 length is 16 residues. CDR1 and CDR2 from the germline V gene are MRHNA and SNTAGT. Unmatched junction bases numbered 9, after V lost 4 bases and J lost 4 bases. The CDR3 sequence: CASSAVGTSGYNEQFF. The CDR3 nucleotides are TGTGCCAGCAGTGCCGTGGGAACTAGCGGATACAATGAGCAGTTCTTC.

At least ten counts were recorded for this clonotype. The chain employs TRBV5-5 and TRBJ2-6; D unclear. The V end was cut by 3 bases, the J end by 0 bases, with 16 bases between. The CDR3 has 18 amino acids. Germline CDR1 is SGHKS and CDR2 is YYEKEE (reference sequence). CDR3 nucleotide sequence: TGTGCCAGCAGCTGGGCAGGCAGAACATCCTCTGGGGCCAACGTCCTGACTTTC. This sequence encodes CASSWAGRTSSGANVLTF.